Listed below are T cell receptor beta chains from one sample, sequenced in a study of blood T cells in healthy people across ages. TCRdb independently ran MiXCR on the 5' RACE reads; one entry per CDR3 protein. The profile shows under 800,000 distinct CDR3 sequences, 20% to 25% of them singletons. Material for sequencing was blood. Source of these receptors: a man aged 65-85 years in good health. CDR3s include the opening cysteine and the closing phenylalanine or tryptophan. The D gene is left open where the match is weak. The listing skips clone size in some rows; elsewhere it reads once, few, many or a size class.

TRBJ2-7 | TRBD1 | TRBV28 | - | TGTGCCAGCAGTTTGACAGGGGAGAATTACGAGCAGTACTTC | CASSLTGENYEQYF
TRBJ1-1 | - | TRBV5-1 | few | TGCGCCAGCGGCCAAACAGGGAGCAGGGGAACTGAAGCTTTCTTT | CASGQTGSRGTEAFF
TRBJ2-7 | - | TRBV20-1 | - | TGCAGTGCTAGAGATCGGGCCTGGGGGAGCCTTCGCGAGCAGTACTTC | CSARDRAWGSLREQYF
TRBJ2-1 | TRBD2 | TRBV7-3 | few | TGTGCCAGCAGCTTGACTAGCGGGAGGTACAATGAGCAGTTCTTC | CASSLTSGRYNEQFF
TRBJ1-2 | - | TRBV4-2 | many | TGTGCCAGCAGCCATGTTGAAGGACAGAACTATGGCTACACCTTC | CASSHVEGQNYGYTF
TRBJ2-2 | TRBD2 | TRBV7-2 | few | TGTGCCAGCAGCTTCCCTAGCGGGAGGGCCTCTGGGGAGCTGTTTTTT | CASSFPSGRASGELFF
TRBJ2-1 | TRBD2 | TRBV24-1 | many | TGTGCCACCAGTGACCCGACAGGGACCGGGACTAGCGGTCACAATGAGCAGTTCTTC | CATSDPTGTGTSGHNEQFF
TRBJ2-5 | - | TRBV20-1 | - | TGCAGTGCCCCGCTGGGACATGGATCAGGAGAGACCCAGTACTTC | CSAPLGHGSGETQYF
TRBJ1-4 | - | TRBV7-9 | few | TGTGCCAGCAGCTTGTCCGGGGTTCCCGTTAATGAAAAACTGTTTTTT | CASSLSGVPVNEKLFF
TRBJ2-5 | TRBD2 | TRBV2 | few | TGTGCCAGCAGGCCGGGACTAGCACCTCAAGAGACCCAGTACTTC | CASRPGLAPQETQYF
TRBJ2-7 | TRBD2 | TRBV6-5 | - | TGTGCCAGCAGTTTAAGCGGGAACCTCTACGAGCAGTACTTC | CASSLSGNLYEQYF
TRBJ2-7 | - | TRBV20-1 | - | TGCAGTGCTACCCGGGTTCAGGGGTACGAGCAGAACTTC | CSATRVQGYEQNF
TRBJ2-1 | TRBD1 | TRBV7-4 | - | TGTGCCAGCAGTTCCCGACCGGGACAGGGGCCCAATGAGCAGTTCTTC | CASSSRPGQGPNEQFF
TRBJ2-4 | TRBD2 | TRBV4-1 | few | TGCGCCAGCAGCCAAGCGGGACTAGCGGTTCCCCGAGCCAAAAACATTCAGTACTTC | CASSQAGLAVPRAKNIQYF
TRBJ2-7 | TRBD1 | TRBV28 | many | TGTGCCAGCAGTCCCACAGGGGGCAAATTGGGGCAGTACTTC | CASSPTGGKLGQYF
TRBJ2-6 | TRBD1 | TRBV27 | - | TGTGCCAGCAGTCTCTACACCGGGACAGGGGGCCCTGGGGCCAACGTCCTGACTTTC | CASSLYTGTGGPGANVLTF
TRBJ2-1 | - | TRBV3-1 | few | TGTGCCAGCAGCCCCGCCTCGAGTCAACTGATGTTCTTC | CASSPASSQLMFF
TRBJ2-7 | - | TRBV5-1 | few | TGCGCCAGCAGCTTGGCCGGGATTACCTACGAGCAGTACTTC | CASSLAGITYEQYF
TRBJ2-3 | - | TRBV20-1 | - | TGCAGTGCTCCCAGGACCTTAAGCACAGATACGCAGTATTTT | CSAPRTLSTDTQYF
TRBJ2-3 | TRBD2 | TRBV5-1 | - | TGCGCCTGCAGCTTGGAACTAGCGGGAGAAGATACGCAGTATTTT | CACSLELAGEDTQYF
TRBJ2-2 | - | TRBV2 | - | TGTGCCAGCGGTGAAGCCGGTGGGCTCGGGGAGCTGTTTTTT | CASGEAGGLGELFF
TRBJ2-1 | - | TRBV20-1 | - | TGCAGTGCCATACTAGGCTCCTACAATGAGCAGTTCTTC | CSAILGSYNEQFF
TRBJ1-2 | - | TRBV5-5 | few | TGTGCCAGCTCGGCGGGGGGAGACTATGGCTACACCTTC | CASSAGGDYGYTF
TRBJ1-2 | - | TRBV9 | few | TGTGCCAGCACATTAGGACAGACAAACTATGGCTACACCTTC | CASTLGQTNYGYTF
TRBJ2-5 | - | TRBV15 | many | TGTGCCACCAGCTCCCAAGCATCCGGGCGCCAAGAGACCCAGTACTTC | CATSSQASGRQETQYF
TRBJ2-1 | TRBD1 | TRBV6-2/TRBV6-3 | few | TGTGCCAGCAGTTTAGGGACAGGGGCGTACCCTCAGCAGTTCTTC | CASSLGTGAYPQQFF
TRBJ2-5 | - | TRBV4-3 | - | TGCGCCAGCAGCCAAGTCCTACAGGGTGGAGATGAAGAGACCCAGTACTTC | CASSQVLQGGDEETQYF
TRBJ2-7 | - | TRBV4-2 | - | TGTGCCAGCAGCCAAGAGGGGTCGTCGGGGTTTCACGAGCAGTACTTC | CASSQEGSSGFHEQYF
TRBJ2-7 | - | TRBV20-1 | many | TGCAGTGCTAGGGGGGACGGAAGCTCCTACGAGCAGTACTTC | CSARGDGSSYEQYF
TRBJ2-7 | - | TRBV6-6 | - | TGTGCCAGCAGTCATACCGGGGACTCCTACGAGCAGTACTTC | CASSHTGDSYEQYF
TRBJ2-5 | - | TRBV7-3 | - | TGTGCCAGCAGCTTAAGTGGGGGAGACGGGCCCCAAGAGACCCAGTACTTC | CASSLSGGDGPQETQYF
TRBJ2-5 | - | TRBV6-5 | - | TGTGCCAGCAGTTACGTATCGGGGGGCGAGACCCAGTACTTC | CASSYVSGGETQYF
TRBJ2-1 | TRBD1 | TRBV7-2 | few | TGTGCCAGCAGACCAAGTTCGGGACAGGGGGCCAGTGAGCAGTTCTTC | CASRPSSGQGASEQFF
TRBJ1-6 | - | TRBV5-1 | few | TGCGCCAGCAGCTTGAGTCAGGGCAATTCACCCCTCCACTTT | CASSLSQGNSPLHF
TRBJ2-7 | - | TRBV3-1 | few | TGTGCCAGCAGCCAAAGGGTGGTGGAAAACGAGCAGTACTTC | CASSQRVVENEQYF
TRBJ2-1 | - | TRBV5-1 | - | TGCGCCAGCAGCTTGAACCCCGGGTTTAACAATGAGCAGTTCTTC | CASSLNPGFNNEQFF
TRBJ2-5 | TRBD2 | TRBV11-2 | many | TGTGCCAGCAGCCAGACTAGCGGGAGGGGAGAGACCCAGTACTTC | CASSQTSGRGETQYF
TRBJ2-5 | - | TRBV11-2 | many | TGTGCCAGCAGCTTTTACATGGGGGAGACCCAGTACTTC | CASSFYMGETQYF
TRBJ2-3 | - | TRBV2 | few | TGTGCCAGCCAACTAGCTTTGGAAGATACGCAGTATTTT | CASQLALEDTQYF
TRBJ1-2 | - | TRBV9 | - | TGTGCCAGCAACGGACGTTCGTATGGCTACACCTTC | CASNGRSYGYTF
TRBJ2-1 | - | TRBV28 | few | TGTGCCAGCAGTGGGGGGGCCAACTCCTACAATGAGCAGTTCTTC | CASSGGANSYNEQFF
TRBJ2-1 | TRBD1 | TRBV20-1 | few | TGCAGTGCTAGAGGGATGACTACCAAGCGGACAGGGAATGAGCAGTTCTTC | CSARGMTTKRTGNEQFF
TRBJ2-5 | TRBD2 | TRBV5-1 | - | TGCGCCAGCAGACGGACTAGCGGGATGTGGGAGACCCAGTACTTC | CASRRTSGMWETQYF
TRBJ2-1 | - | TRBV5-1 | - | TGCGCCAGCAGCTTGGCATCTAGCGCGAACAATGAGCAGTTCTTC | CASSLASSANNEQFF
TRBJ2-1 | - | TRBV3-1 | - | TGTGCCAGCAGCCAAGGGGAGGGGGGGTACAATGAGCAGTTCTTC | CASSQGEGGYNEQFF
TRBJ1-1 | - | TRBV20-1 | few | TGCAGTGCTAGAGACAGGGCAGACACTGAAGCTTTCTTT | CSARDRADTEAFF
TRBJ1-6 | - | TRBV5-6 | few | TGTGCCAGCAGCTACGACGGGGCCAATAATTCACCCCTCCACTTT | CASSYDGANNSPLHF
TRBJ2-7 | - | TRBV5-1 | few | TGCGCCAGCAGCCATGGACGGGGCTCCTACGAGCAGTACTTC | CASSHGRGSYEQYF
TRBJ1-6 | TRBD1 | TRBV28 | - | TGTGCCAGCAGCCCGACCGGACAGGGCTATTCACCCCTCCACTTT | CASSPTGQGYSPLHF
TRBJ1-4 | - | TRBV6-5 | - | TGTGCCAGCAGTTACCGGAGACAGGCAGAGGGACTGTTTTTT | CASSYRRQAEGLFF
TRBJ2-5 | - | TRBV5-1 | many | TGCGCCAGCAGCCCTGGGAATGCCGAGACCCAGTACTTC | CASSPGNAETQYF
TRBJ1-3 | TRBD1 | TRBV15 | - | TGTGCCACCAGCAGAGACCGAGGACAGGGTGGTGGAGGAAACACCATATATTTT | CATSRDRGQGGGGNTIYF
TRBJ2-4 | - | TRBV11-2 | many | TGTGCCAGCAGCTTATTAGGGCTAGCCAAAAACATTCAGTACTTC | CASSLLGLAKNIQYF
TRBJ1-4 | - | TRBV19 | - | TGTGCCAGTAGAGGACTATCTAATGAAAAACTGTTTTTT | CASRGLSNEKLFF
TRBJ2-5 | - | TRBV21-1 | few | TGTGCCAGCAGCCCCCAGGGGCGACAGACCTACGAGCAGCACTTC | CASSPQGRQTYEQHF
TRBJ2-3 | - | TRBV30 | - | TGTGCCTGGACAGGGGTTTCCGCAGATACGCAGTATTTT | CAWTGVSADTQYF